This is a list of T cell receptor beta chains from one sample in a study of T cells after yellow fever vaccination. TCRdb re-derived calls from the 5' RACE reads in MiXCR, one entry per CDR3 protein. The sample includes just under 600,000 distinct CDR3 sequences, approximately 13% of them seen just once. The input for sequencing was PBMCs, taken on the day of the yellow fever booster vaccination. These receptors were collected from a man aged 25 to 45 who received the YFV17D yellow fever vaccine. The CDR3 runs from the conserved cysteine through the conserved F or W. D genes are given only for firm matches. Expanded clones get a size class; other rows say once, few or many, or leave the size out.

>.|TRBJ2-3|few|TRBV27
TGTGCCAGCAGTTTCAAGGGGACGTCAGATACGCAGTATTTT
CASSFKGTSDTQYF
>.|TRBJ2-2|.|TRBV29-1
TGCAGCGTCACAAGCGGGAACACCGGGGAGCTGTTTTTT
CSVTSGNTGELFF
>.|TRBJ2-6|.|TRBV19
TGTGCCAGTAGTAATACTGGGGCCAACGTCCTGACTTTC
CASSNTGANVLTF
>.|TRBJ2-3|.|TRBV24-1
TGTGCCACCAGTGATCCCCGCGGGTCGTTGAATACGCAGTATTTT
CATSDPRGSLNTQYF
>.|TRBJ2-6|.|TRBV6-2/TRBV6-3
TGTGCCAGCAAACTACGACACTCTGGGGCCAACGTCCTGACTTTC
CASKLRHSGANVLTF
>TRBD2|TRBJ2-7|.|TRBV4-2
TGTGCCAGCAGCCAAAGGCTAGCGGGGAATTCCTACGAGCAGTACTTC
CASSQRLAGNSYEQYF
>TRBD2|TRBJ2-3|.|TRBV5-1
TGCGCCAGCAGACGGGAGGCAGATACGCAGTATTTT
CASRREADTQYF
>TRBD1|TRBJ1-1|.|TRBV30
TGTGCCTGGAGTGGACAGGGAGAGACTGAAGCTTTCTTT
CAWSGQGETEAFF
>TRBD2|TRBJ2-1|few|TRBV2
TGTGCCAGCAGGGAGCGGGAGGTCGGCAATGAGCAGTTCTTC
CASREREVGNEQFF
>.|TRBJ1-3|few|TRBV7-2
TGTGCCAGCAGTACGGATAGCTCTGGAAACACCATATATTTT
CASSTDSSGNTIYF
>TRBD2|TRBJ2-1|.|TRBV27
TGTGCCAGCACCACCCCCCCGGGACTAGGTAGGGAGCAGTTCTTC
CASTTPPGLGREQFF
>.|TRBJ2-5|.|TRBV20-1
TGCAGTGCTAAGCACCCGGGTACCCAGTACTTC
CSAKHPGTQYF
>.|TRBJ1-6|.|TRBV18
TGTGCCAGCTCACCCCGAGGTGGGCGCGGCTCACCCCTCCACTTT
CASSPRGGRGSPLHF
>.|TRBJ1-2|.|TRBV20-1
TGCAGTGCTACGGCGACAGCCAACTATGGCTACACCTTC
CSATATANYGYTF
>.|TRBJ2-1|few|TRBV6-6
TGTGCCAGCAGTTACTCCTCAAGTGAGCAGTTCTTC
CASSYSSSEQFF
>.|TRBJ2-7|few|TRBV12-3/TRBV12-4
TGTGCCAGCAGCCCCCCCTACCAGGGTAGCGAGCAGTACTTC
CASSPPYQGSEQYF
>.|TRBJ2-3|.|TRBV3-1
TGTGCCAGCAGCCAAGAAGTCCTTGGTACGCAGTATTTT
CASSQEVLGTQYF
>TRBD2|TRBJ2-2|.|TRBV28
TGTGCCAGCAGTCCGCGAACCTTGGGGAGGGGCTCCGGGGAGCTGTTTTTT
CASSPRTLGRGSGELFF